The source of this TCR beta chain is a study of response to subunit inactivated influenza vaccine. As regards this clonotype: Its antigen is not known.

Germline values: CDR1 DFQATT, CDR2 SNEGSKA (reference sequence). CDR3 length equals 15 residues. V lost 0 bases, J lost 0 bases, and 9 bases lay in between. The study's findings and limits: The study's authors posited that every seasonal influenza vaccination enlists few new T cells.

Each CDR3 protein gets one entry after TCRdb re-called the RT-PCR reads with MiXCR. The sample holds a few hundred thousand distinct CDR3 sequences, approximately 11% seen once. V and J are TRBV20-1 and TRBJ1-5; D uncertain. This sequence was found in a man in his fifties who received an inactivated influenza vaccine. The source was PBMCs from blood, collected more than 35 days after vaccination. CDR3 DNA sequence: TGCAGTGCTAGAGACGGGATTACTAGCAATCAGCCCCAGCATTTT. It is translated as CSARDGITSNQPQHF.